These 15 T cell receptor beta chains share one sample of origin, sequenced in a study of blood T cell repertoires in COVID-19. Some clones are missing from TCRdb's copy, which holds only in-frame ones; the method was immunoSEQ multiplex PCR. Of roughly 380,000 clones listed, about 90% are singletons. Material: PBMCs or T cells enriched from blood (not recorded which). The receptors were gathered from a woman in her twenties or thirties who had recovered from COVID-19.

The DNA for the CDR3 is TGTGCCAGCAGCTTAGTGACAGGGGGTACCTACGAGCAGTACTTC. Translated: CASSLVTGGTYEQYF. The V gene is TRBV7-8, the J gene TRBJ2-7, with TRBD1 matching over 9 bases. Germline CDR1 reads SGHVS; CDR2 reads FQNEAQ. The CDR3 is 15 amino acids. Losses at the gene ends were 1 base for V and 2 bases for J; bases not matched to a gene: 3.

The chain carries TRBV3-1 (or the pseudogene TRBV3-2) and TRBJ1-1, with D possibly matching TRBD1 (5 bases). The germline V and J ends were trimmed by 4 bases and 8 bases, with 8 bases remaining between them. Germline loops: CDR1 LGHDT, CDR2 YNNKEL (reference sequence). The CDR3 loop spans 11 amino acids. The chain's CDR3 is CASSRGTEAFF. DNA of the CDR3: TGTGCCAGCAGCCGGGGCACAGAAGCTTTCTTT.

Details on this clone: The identical CDR3 is also encoded by other nucleotide sequences in the sample. The rearrangement uses TRBV5-1 and TRBJ1-4, with 8 bases identical to TRBD1. The V and J ends lost 2 bases and 7 bases, in that order; junction bases with no gene match: 4. This CDR3 comprises 14 residues. CDR1 and CDR2 (germline): SGHRS, YFSETQ. The CDR3 nucleotides read TGCGCCAGCAGCTTAACAGGGGGGAGTGAAAAACTGTTTTTT. Translation gives CASSLTGGSEKLFF.

This clone was found once. The chain employs TRBV5-1 and TRBJ1-2, with D perhaps TRBD1 (6 bases). From germline, CDR1 is SGHRS and CDR2 YFSETQ. The V and J ends lost 3 bases and 0 bases respectively, with 12 bases between them. The CDR3 totals 15 residues. CDR3 DNA sequence: TGCGCCAGCAGCTCGGAGACAGGACCTAACTATGGCTACACCTTC. This encodes CASSSETGPNYGYTF.

V is TRBV5-1 and J is TRBJ2-3, with 13 bases that match TRBD2. With V trimmed by 4 bases and J by 3 bases, 5 bases remained unmatched. The CDR3 has 16 residues. Germline assignment: CDR1 SGHRS and CDR2 YFSETQ. The CDR3 reads CASSLGLAGRTDTQYF. CDR3 nucleotides: TGCGCCAGCAGCCTGGGACTAGCGGGGCGAACAGATACGCAGTATTTT.

The genes are TRBV6-1 and TRBJ1-3; a weak D match, TRBD1 (5 bases). CDR1 is MNHNS and CDR2 is SASEGT in the germline V gene. The CDR3 is made up of 14 amino acids. Trimming cost V 1 base and J 8 bases, with 12 bases left between them. CDR3 bases: TGTGCCAGCAGTGAAGGCGGAGGGGCGGACACCATATATTTT. Its protein is CASSEGGGADTIYF.

The chain joins TRBV4-1 to TRBJ1-2; TRBD1 matches at 9 bases. In germline, CDR1 is MGHRA, CDR2 YSYEKL. CDR3 size: 16 residues. The J segment lost 3 bases and the V segment lost 0 bases, leaving 5 bases of the junction unmatched. CDR3 region: CASSQDWGTGHYGYTF. The CDR3 DNA sequence: TGCGCCAGCAGCCAAGACTGGGGGACAGGGCACTATGGCTACACCTTC.

V gene TRBV10-3 combines with J gene TRBJ1-2, with D possibly being TRBD1 (6 bases). Trimming left V 0 bases short and J 4 bases short, with 12 bases between. CDR1 ENHRY and CDR2 SYGVKD come from the germline V gene. The CDR3 spans 15 residues. For the CDR3, the DNA is TGTGCCATCAGTGAGTCGCGGACAGAGCTCTATGGCTACACCTTC. The encoded protein is CAISESRTELYGYTF.

This chain connects TRBV4-2 to TRBJ1-1; D is perhaps TRBD1 (5 bases). Germline V CDR1 and CDR2: LGHNA, YNFKEQ. CDR3 length: 13 residues. V lost 4 bases, J lost 6 bases, and 12 bases lay in between. As DNA, the CDR3 is TGTGCCAGCAGCCTCCCGGACAAAGCTGAAGCTTTCTTT. Encoded protein: CASSLPDKAEAFF.

The V call is TRBV27, the J call TRBJ1-1, with 7 bases matching TRBD1. Germline assignment: CDR1 MNHEY and CDR2 SMNVEV (reference sequence). The trim removed 0 bases at V and 2 bases at J, leaving 6 bases unmatched. This CDR3 region has 16 residues. This CDR3 reads CASSLSTGRNNTEAFF. The CDR3 DNA sequence: TGTGCCAGCAGTTTATCGACAGGGAGAAATAACACTGAAGCTTTCTTT.

This chain links TRBV6-5 with TRBJ1-4; tentatively, D is TRBD1 (6 bases). Per the germline V gene, CDR1 is MNHEY and CDR2 is SVGAGI. V lost 2 bases to trimming and J lost 5 bases, with 9 bases between them. The CDR3 is 14 residues long. CDR3: CASSYGQGNEKLFF. The CDR3 nucleotides read TGTGCCAGCAGTTACGGGCAGGGGAATGAAAAACTGTTTTTT.

This clone was detected only once. CDR3 protein: CASSLQGMGEKLFF. The CDR3 DNA is TGTGCCAGCAGCCTACAGGGAATGGGTGAAAAACTGTTTTTT. The J gene is TRBJ1-4, the V gene TRBV7-8; D is possibly TRBD1 (6 bases). Trimming stripped 5 bases from V and 7 bases from J, with 14 bases between. The CDR3 extends over 14 amino acids. CDR1 and CDR2 (germline): SGHVS, FQNEAQ.

The chain's CDR3 is CASTVGGARNEQFF. In DNA, the CDR3 is TGTGCCAGCACCGTCGGGGGGGCCCGTAATGAGCAGTTCTTC. The chain uses TRBV27 and TRBJ2-1, with 8 nucleotides matching TRBD2. Trimming removed 7 bases from V and 7 bases from J; junction bases left unmatched: 9. In germline, CDR1 is MNHEY, CDR2 SMNVEV (reference sequence). The length of the CDR3 is 14 residues.

Worth noting for this clone: Other DNA variants within this sample encode the same CDR3. The chain employs TRBV11-2 and TRBJ1-2; D is possibly TRBD1 (5 bases). Germline V CDR1 and CDR2: SGHAT, FQNNGV. This CDR3 is built from 14 residues. V was pared by 2 bases and J by 5 bases, with 12 bases between. CDR3 coding DNA: TGTGCCAGCAGCTTATCGGACGGGGGGTATGGCTACACCTTC. Encoded protein: CASSLSDGGYGYTF.

The V and J genes are TRBV5-4 and TRBJ2-2; perhaps TRBD1 as D (6 bases). The length of the CDR3 is 16 residues. Between the trimmed V and J ends, which lost 5 bases and 0 bases, there was a span of 14 bases. Germline CDR1 SGHNT, CDR2 YYREEE (reference sequence). The CDR3 region has the DNA TGTGCCAGCAGGTTATGGGGGCATCCGAACACCGGGGAGCTGTTTTTT. Its protein product is CASRLWGHPNTGELFF.